This T cell receptor (beta chain) emerged from a study of OX40 agonist ivuxolimab in advanced cancers. The CDR3 runs 15 residues. From germline, CDR1 is GTSNPN and CDR2 SVGIG (reference sequence). The V segment lost 4 bases and the J segment 0 bases; nucleotides outside the gene matches: 5. The protocol was immunoSEQ multiplex PCR, while the TCRdb copy is restricted to in-frame clones and leaves out a portion. The sample holds about 43,000 clones, 80% seen once. The source material was CD4+ or CD8+ T cells sorted from blood, sampled in a trial of the OX40 agonist ivuxolimab. This receptor was obtained from an adult with an advanced solid tumor such as melanoma, head and neck, liver or kidney cancer. The chain has TRBV30 and TRBJ2-3; 9 nucleotides match TRBD2. Here the CDR3 reads CAWMGTSFSTDTQYF. CDR3 DNA: TGTGCCTGGATGGGGACTAGCTTTAGCACAGATACGCAGTATTTT. The full variable domain, rest sourced from reference TRBV30 and TRBJ2-3, is SQTIHQWPATLVQPVGSPLSLECTVEGTSNPNLYWYRQAAGRGLQLLFYSVGIGQISSEVPQNLSASRPQDRQFILSSKKLLLSDSGFYLCAWMGTSFSTDTQYFGPGTRLTVL.